This paragraph reports one T cell receptor beta chain. Its antigen is unknown. This sample is part of a study of vaccination and CD4 T cells after COVID-19. For the study at large: Convalescent donors: six male, four female; seven Caucasian, two Asian, one multiracial, two Hispanic. Cellular stimulation was performed using overlapping spike peptides derived from SARS-CoV-2, HCoV-NL63, HCoV-OC43 and HCoV-229E. The study, taken as a whole, reports: For convalescent patients, a median around 90% of reactive clones surfaced exclusively after vaccination.

Time point specified: late sampling 161 to 241 days after vaccination in a few convalescent patients. The treatment: roughly nine-day PBMC culture with coronavirus spike peptide pools or control peptides (ViraFEST assay). Before TCRs were sequenced, ViraFEST expanded antigen-specific T cells with peptide pools. The CDR3 contains 15 residues. Per germline, CDR1 MNHNS and CDR2 SASEGT. The V and J ends lost 5 bases and 0 bases, in that order; junction bases with no gene match: 5. Sequencing of DNA taken from cultured CD4+ T cells relied on the Oncomine TCR Beta short-read assay. TCRdb passed the PCR reads through MiXCR, listing each CDR3 protein once. The profile shows 20,000 to 25,000 distinct CDR3 sequences, about a third of them singletons.

This TCR derives from a human donor who had recovered from COVID-19. This chain joins TRBV6-1 and TRBJ2-7; 9 bases map to TRBD1. The sample consisted of CD4+ T cells from blood, cultured in vitro, taken about 7 months after SARS-CoV-2 vaccination. The CDR3 coding sequence is TGTGCCAGCAGTCAACCGGGACAGGGCTCCTACGAGCAGTACTTC. Amino acids: CASSQPGQGSYEQYF.